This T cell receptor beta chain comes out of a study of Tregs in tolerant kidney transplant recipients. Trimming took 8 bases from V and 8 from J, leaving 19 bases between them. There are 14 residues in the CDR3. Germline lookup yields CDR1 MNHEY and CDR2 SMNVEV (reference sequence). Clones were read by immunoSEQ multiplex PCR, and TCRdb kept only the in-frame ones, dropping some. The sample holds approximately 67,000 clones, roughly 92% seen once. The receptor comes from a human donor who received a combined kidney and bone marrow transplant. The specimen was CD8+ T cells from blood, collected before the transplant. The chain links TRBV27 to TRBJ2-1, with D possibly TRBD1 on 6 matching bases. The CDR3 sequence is CASSIWLSGDEQFF. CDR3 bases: TGTGCCAGCTCAATATGGCTTTCAGGGGATGAGCAGTTCTTC.